This entry lists 5 T cell receptor beta chains sequenced from one sample in a study of identical twins. In TCRdb, the 5' RACE reads were re-called with MiXCR into one record per CDR3 protein. The table records about 530,000 distinct CDR3 sequences, 13% to 15% of them present only once. The data were also submitted as part of a second study, on yellow fever vaccine responses in identical twins.

The sequenced sample was CD4+ T cells sorted from blood. Receptors were obtained from a woman younger than 30 in good health.

V is TRBV28 and J is TRBJ2-3; perhaps TRBD2 as D (6 bases). The V end was cut by 4 bases, the J end by 0 bases, with 11 bases between. In germline, CDR1 is MDHEN, CDR2 SYDVKM. The CDR3 is made up of 15 amino acids. The CDR3 loop is CASSSGTFSTDTQYF. As DNA, the CDR3 is TGTGCCAGCAGTTCGGGGACTTTTAGCACAGATACGCAGTATTTT. The complete variable domain, with remaining parts taken from reference TRBV28 and TRBJ2-3, reads DVKVTQSSRYLVKRTGEKVFLECVQDMDHENMFWYRQDPGLGLRLIYFSYDVKMKEKGDIPEGYSVSREKKERFSLILESASTNQTSMYLCASSSGTFSTDTQYFGPGTRLTVL.

This chain uses TRBV4-1 with TRBJ2-1; D remains unclear. Germline lookup yields CDR1 MGHRA and CDR2 YSYEKL. The ends were cut back, 1 base at V and 0 bases at J, with 10 bases in the middle. CDR3 length: 16 residues. The CDR3 region has the DNA TGCGCCAGCAGCCAAGCGGACCTGAGCTCCTACAATGAGCAGTTCTTC. Protein sequence: CASSQADLSSYNEQFF.

The chain carries TRBV12-3 or TRBV12-4 and TRBJ1-5, with a tentative D call TRBD1 (6 bases). The V end lost 2 bases, the J end lost 7 bases, and 18 bases lay between the germline ends. The CDR3 consists of 16 residues. CDR3 region: CASSLIDKGGDQPQHF. CDR3 nucleotide sequence: TGTGCCAGCAGTTTAATTGACAAGGGGGGTGACCAGCCCCAGCATTTT.

This clonotype was detected a few times. The genes are TRBV7-9 and TRBJ1-1; a possible D gene is TRBD1 (6 bases). The CDR3 covers 14 residues. Germline CDR1 SEHNR, CDR2 FQNEAQ (reference sequence). Trimming pared 1 base from V and 5 bases from J, leaving 11 bases between. The CDR3: CASSLGGGPTEAFF. The CDR3 region has the DNA TGTGCCAGCAGCTTAGGCGGGGGGCCTACTGAAGCTTTCTTT.

This rearrangement joins TRBV5-4 to TRBJ2-5, with D perhaps TRBD1 or TRBD2 (5 bases each). The CDR3 is 13 amino acids. The germline V and J ends were trimmed by 6 bases and 5 bases, with 14 bases remaining between them. From germline, CDR1 is SGHNT and CDR2 YYREEE (reference sequence). CDR3 sequence: CASTRAGAETQYF. CDR3 DNA sequence: TGTGCCAGCACTAGGGCCGGGGCTGAGACCCAGTACTTC.